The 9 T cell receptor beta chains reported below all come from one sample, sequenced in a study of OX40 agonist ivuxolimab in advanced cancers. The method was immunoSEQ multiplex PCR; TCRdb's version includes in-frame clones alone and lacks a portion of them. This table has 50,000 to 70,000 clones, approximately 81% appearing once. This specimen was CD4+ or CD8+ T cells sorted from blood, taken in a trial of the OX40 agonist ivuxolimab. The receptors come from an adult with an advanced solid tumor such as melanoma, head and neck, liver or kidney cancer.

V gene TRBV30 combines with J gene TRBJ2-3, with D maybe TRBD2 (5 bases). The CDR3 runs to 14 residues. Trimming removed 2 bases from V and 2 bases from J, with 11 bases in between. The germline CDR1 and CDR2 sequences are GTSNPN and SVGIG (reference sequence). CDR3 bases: TGTGCCTGGAGTAGGGCGGGCCTCACAGATACGCAGTATTTT. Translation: CAWSRAGLTDTQYF.

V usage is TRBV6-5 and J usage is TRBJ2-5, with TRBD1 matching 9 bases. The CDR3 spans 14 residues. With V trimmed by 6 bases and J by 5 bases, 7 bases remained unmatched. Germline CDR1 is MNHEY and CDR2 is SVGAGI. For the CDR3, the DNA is TGTGCCAGCAGGGGACAGGGCCCGGGGGAGACCCAGTACTTC. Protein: CASRGQGPGETQYF.

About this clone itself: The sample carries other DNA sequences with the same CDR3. CDR3 nucleotides: TGTGCCAGCAGCTTGGGCAGGGGGAACACTGAAGCTTTCTTT. It is translated as CASSLGRGNTEAFF. V usage is TRBV7-2 and J usage is TRBJ1-1; weak D call: TRBD1 (6 bases). Germline-derived CDR1 and CDR2 are SGHTA and FQGNSA. The CDR3 covers 14 residues. Between the trimmed V and J ends, which lost 3 bases and 1 base, there was a span of 9 bases.

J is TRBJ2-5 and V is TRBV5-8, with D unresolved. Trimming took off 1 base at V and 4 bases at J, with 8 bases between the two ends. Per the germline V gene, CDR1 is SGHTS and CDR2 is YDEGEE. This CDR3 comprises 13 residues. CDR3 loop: CASSLRRTETQYF. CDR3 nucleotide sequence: TGTGCCAGCAGCTTGAGACGTACAGAGACCCAGTACTTC.

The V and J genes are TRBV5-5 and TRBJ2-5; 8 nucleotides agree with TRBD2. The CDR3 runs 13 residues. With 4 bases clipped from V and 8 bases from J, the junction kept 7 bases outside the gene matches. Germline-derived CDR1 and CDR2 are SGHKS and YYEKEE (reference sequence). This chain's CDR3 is CASSLLAGYTQYF. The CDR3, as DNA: TGTGCCAGCAGCCTCCTAGCGGGTTACACCCAGTACTTC. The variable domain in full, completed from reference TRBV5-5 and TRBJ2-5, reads DAGVTQSPTHLIKTRGQQVTLRCSPISGHKSVSWYQQVLGQGPQFIFQYYEKEERGRGNFPDRFSARQFPNYSSELNVNALLLGDSALYLCASSLLAGYTQYFGPGTRLLVL.

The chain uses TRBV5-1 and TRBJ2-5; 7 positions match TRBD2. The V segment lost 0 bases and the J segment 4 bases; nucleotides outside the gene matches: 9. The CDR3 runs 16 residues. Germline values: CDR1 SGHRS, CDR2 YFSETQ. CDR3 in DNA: TGCGCCAGCAGCTTGGCGGCCAGCGGGAAAGGAGAGACCCAGTACTTC. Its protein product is CASSLAASGKGETQYF.

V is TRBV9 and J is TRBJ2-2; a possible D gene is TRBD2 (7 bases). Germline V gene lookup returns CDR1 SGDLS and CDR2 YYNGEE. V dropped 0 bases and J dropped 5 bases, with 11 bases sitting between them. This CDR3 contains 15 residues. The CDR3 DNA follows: TGTGCCAGCAGCGTAGACGGGGGGCGGACCGGGGAGCTGTTTTTT. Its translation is CASSVDGGRTGELFF.

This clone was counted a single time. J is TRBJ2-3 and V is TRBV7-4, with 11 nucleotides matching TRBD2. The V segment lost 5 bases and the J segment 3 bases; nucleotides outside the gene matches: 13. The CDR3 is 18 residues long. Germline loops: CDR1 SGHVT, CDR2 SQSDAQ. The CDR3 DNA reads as TGTGCCAGCAGCAGTAGTAGCGGGAGGGCTTCGCCGACAGATACGCAGTATTTT. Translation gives CASSSSSGRASPTDTQYF.

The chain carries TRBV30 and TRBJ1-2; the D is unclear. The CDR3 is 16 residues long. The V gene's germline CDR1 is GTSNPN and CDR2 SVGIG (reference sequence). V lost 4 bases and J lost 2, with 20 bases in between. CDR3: CAWTVEKRATNYGYTF. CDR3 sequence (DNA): TGTGCCTGGACTGTAGAAAAGAGGGCCACCAACTATGGCTACACCTTC.